This TCR beta chain appears in the sequencing data of a study of early T cells in non-severe SARS-CoV-2 infection. Study information: Sequencing targeted bulk RNA from unsorted whole blood, leaving chains unpaired.

This clonotype was seen only a few times. The antigen remains undetermined. The CDR3 has 17 amino acids. CDR1 is SGHTA, CDR2 FQGNSA, per germline. V lost 7 bases, J lost 2 bases, and 14 bases stayed unmatched. The study, taken as a whole, reports: Comparison of clonotypes with VDJdb favored anti-spike CD8 responses while missing private and CD4 specificities.

Separate cDNA molecules each had unique molecular identifiers attached to them. MiXCR, applied by TCRdb to the 5' RACE reads, yields one record per CDR3 protein. The sample lists about 97,000 distinct CDR3 sequences; 8% to 13% were seen once. V and J are TRBV7-2 and TRBJ2-3; 8 bases line up with TRBD2. Sequencing was performed on whole blood, taken at baseline. This receptor was taken from an adult who was a healthcare worker with PCR-confirmed SARS-CoV-2 infection or an uninfected control (not recorded which). Written as DNA, the CDR3 is TGTGCCAGCACCTCCCTCGGGGAGCGGGGGACCACAGATACGCAGTATTTT. Translated: CASTSLGERGTTDTQYF.